These 22 T cell receptor beta chains share one sample of origin, sequenced in a study of cytomegalovirus exposure and HLA in healthy donors (dated by TCRdb to 2016 to 2017). The library was built by means of the immunoSEQ multiplex PCR assay. The multiplex PCR relied on a mix of 60 forward primers for TCR Vbeta segments and 13 reverse primers for TCR Jbeta segments. What TCRdb holds here is the immuneACCESS table cut down to in-frame rearrangements. Part of the clones is not present; checked against another copy, under half of the missing clones reflect an unresolved V gene, and the others are unexplained. Within this sample are roughly 110,000 clones, with roughly 80% of them counted one time only. Clones ranked in the top ten supply 1.5% to 2% of the sample. Material for sequencing was PBMCs. These receptor sequences come from a man aged 45-65 years in good health and CMV-seronegative.

The chain has TRBV14 and TRBJ1-6; a possible D gene is TRBD1 (6 bases). V was pared by 10 bases and J by 10 bases, with 17 bases between. This CDR3 is 13 amino acids long. The germline V gene encodes CDR1 SGHDN and CDR2 FVKESK. The CDR3 sequence: CATPRGGQSPLHF. CDR3 DNA: TGTGCCACCCCTCGGGGGGGGCAATCACCCCTCCACTTT.

The table lists this clone with a count of one. J is TRBJ2-5 and V is TRBV5-1, with TRBD2 matching 12 bases. Losses at the gene ends were 4 bases for V and 0 bases for J; bases not matched to a gene: 10. There are 18 residues in the CDR3. Germline V gene sequence: CDR1 SGHRS, CDR2 YFSETQ. CDR3 nucleotides: TGCGCCAGCAGCACTACTAGCGGGGGGACGGCCCACCAAGAGACCCAGTACTTC. Protein product: CASSTTSGGTAHQETQYF.

This chain links TRBV5-4 with TRBJ2-2, with 7 bases that match TRBD1. The CDR3 extends over 14 amino acids. Germline V gives CDR1 SGHNT, CDR2 YYREEE (reference sequence). V lost 9 bases to trimming and J lost 1 base; unmatched junction nucleotides: 6. CDR3 residues: CATSGTVNTGELFF. For the CDR3, the DNA is TGTGCCACCTCTGGGACAGTGAACACCGGGGAGCTGTTTTTT.

The rearrangement joins TRBV5-4 to TRBJ2-1; 9 bases are a match to TRBD2. Germline V gene data show CDR1 as SGHNT and CDR2 as YYREEE (reference sequence). V dropped 0 bases and J dropped 6; count of bases not matched to a gene: 4. This CDR3 contains 15 residues. CDR3 sequence: CASSLASGAANEQFF. CDR3 nucleotides: TGTGCCAGCAGCTTGGCTAGCGGGGCTGCCAATGAGCAGTTCTTC.

As concerns this clone: A read error may produce the germline difference seen at one junction end. V and J are TRBV7-9 and TRBJ1-1; possibly TRBD1 for D (5 bases). The length of the CDR3 is 12 residues. The germline V gene has CDR1 SEHNR and CDR2 FQNEAQ (reference sequence). CDR3 region: CSSSQGDTEAFF. In nucleotides, the CDR3 is TGTTCCAGCAGCCAGGGCGACACTGAAGCTTTCTTT.

The chain carries TRBV5-5 and TRBJ2-7; D is undetermined. Germline V gene lookup returns CDR1 SGHKS and CDR2 YYEKEE (reference sequence). The V and J ends lost 1 base and 6 bases respectively, with 14 bases between them. The CDR3 length is 14 residues. The CDR3 sequence: CASSLLVRVSEQYF. CDR3 DNA sequence: TGTGCCAGCAGCTTGCTGGTACGCGTTAGCGAGCAGTACTTC.

This chain connects TRBV5-1 to TRBJ2-3; TRBD2 matches at 7 bases. There are 15 residues in the CDR3. V gave up 7 bases and J gave up 0 bases; unmatched junction bases: 8. The V gene's germline CDR1 is SGHRS and CDR2 YFSETQ. The CDR3 spells CASDRGETSTDTQYF. In nucleotides, the CDR3 is TGCGCCAGCGACCGGGGGGAGACTAGCACAGATACGCAGTATTTT. Combining the CDR3 with reference TRBV5-1 and TRBJ2-3 gives the whole variable domain KAGVTQTPRYLIKTRGQQVTLSCSPISGHRSVSWYQQTPGQGLQFLFEYFSETQRNKGNFPGRFSGRQFSNSRSEMNVSTLELGDSALYLCASDRGETSTDTQYFGPGTRLTVL.

The chain recombines TRBV5-6 with TRBJ2-3, with 13 positions matching TRBD2. J lost 5 bases, V lost 1 base, and 4 bases had no gene match. CDR3 length: 16 amino acids. Germline V CDR1 and CDR2: SGHDT, YYEEEE. This chain's CDR3 is CASSLTSGGAQDTQYF. The CDR3 DNA is TGTGCCAGCAGCTTGACTAGCGGGGGGGCCCAAGATACGCAGTATTTT.

The V and J genes are TRBV7-6 and TRBJ1-5, with D unclear. V was cut by 2 bases and J by 0 bases, with 2 bases left in between. The CDR3 spans 13 residues. CDR1 is SGHVS, CDR2 FNYEAQ, per germline. The CDR3 is CASSLHSNQPQHF. Here the CDR3 DNA reads TGTGCCAGCAGCTTACATAGCAATCAGCCCCAGCATTTT.

The rearrangement uses TRBV7-3 and TRBJ2-3, with 12 bases lining up with TRBD2. CDR3 length: 17 residues. The V gene end was trimmed by 0 bases and the J gene end by 7 bases; junction bases not matched to a gene: 8. Germline V lookup: CDR1 SGHTA, CDR2 FQGTGA. For the CDR3, the DNA is TGTGCCAGCAGCTTAACGTTATCTAGCGGGGGGGCGAATACGCAGTATTTT. As protein: CASSLTLSSGGANTQYF.

This clone was seen more than once but under ten times. The chain employs TRBV28 and TRBJ1-4; D is uncertain. Germline V gene lookup returns CDR1 MDHEN and CDR2 SYDVKM. V lost 2 bases to trimming and J lost 8 bases, with 6 bases between them. The CDR3 covers 12 residues. The CDR3 coding sequence is TGTGCCAGCAGTTTAAGGCGGGAAAAACTGTTTTTT. It is translated as CASSLRREKLFF.

The V call is TRBV6-1, the J call TRBJ1-5; D is uncertain. Trimming removed 3 bases from V and 4 bases from J, with 13 bases in between. CDR1 MNHNS and CDR2 SASEGT come from the germline V gene. CDR3 length: 15 residues. Written as DNA, the CDR3 is TGTGCCAGCAGTGAGGTTTGGCAAGCGAATCAGCCCCAGCATTTT. This translates into CASSEVWQANQPQHF.

Written as DNA, the CDR3 is TGTGCCAGCAGCGTTTTGAGGACAGCCCTACAAGAGACCCAGTACTTC. Translation gives CASSVLRTALQETQYF. The chain couples TRBV7-2 to TRBJ2-5; tentative D call: TRBD1 (6 bases). Trimming shortened V by 5 bases and J by 2 bases, and 18 bases separated the two germline ends. The CDR3 totals 16 residues. The germline V gene encodes CDR1 SGHTA and CDR2 FQGNSA.

The J gene is TRBJ2-7, the V gene TRBV5-4; D is unclear. CDR3 length: 15 amino acids. V dropped 4 bases and J dropped 2 bases, with 16 bases sitting between them. Looked up from germline, CDR1 is SGHNT and CDR2 is YYREEE (reference sequence). In nucleotides, the CDR3 is TGTGCCAGCAGCCCTCCCGGCCCAGGCGCCTACGAGCAGTACTTC. Its protein is CASSPPGPGAYEQYF.

This clone was picked up a small number of times. V gene TRBV18 combines with J gene TRBJ2-1, with D unclear. Trimming cost V 3 bases and J 6 bases, with 3 bases left between them. The CDR3 is made up of 11 amino acids. CDR1 and CDR2 (germline): KGHSH, LQKENI. In nucleotides, the CDR3 is TGTGCCAGCTCACCTCTCAATGAGCAGTTCTTC. The encoded protein is CASSPLNEQFF.

V gene TRBV19 combines with J gene TRBJ2-7; tentative D call: TRBD2 (6 bases). CDR3 size: 14 residues. Germline-derived CDR1 and CDR2 are LNHDA and SQIVND (reference sequence). V shed 6 bases and J shed 2 bases, with 14 bases lying between them. CDR3 nucleotide sequence: TGTGCCAGTAGAGGCGGCGGGGTCCCCTACGAGCAGTACTTC. Translating gives CASRGGGVPYEQYF.

As to this clone: Germline is not matched at one junction end, which may reflect a read error. The V call is TRBV29-1, the J call TRBJ2-5; 7 nucleotides line up with TRBD1. Germline lookup yields CDR1 SQVTM and CDR2 ANQGSEA. This CDR3 is 13 amino acids long. CDR3 DNA: TGCAGCGTCGAAGGGACAGTCCAAGAGACCCAGTACTTC. It translates to CSVEGTVQETQYF.

V usage is TRBV27 and J usage is TRBJ2-2, with TRBD2 matching over 9 bases. V was clipped by 7 bases and J by 5 bases; unmatched bases: 11. This CDR3 comprises 16 residues. Germline V CDR1 and CDR2: MNHEY, SMNVEV (reference sequence). The chain's CDR3 is CASNNLGGGETGELFF. The CDR3 bases are TGTGCCAGCAATAATTTAGGCGGGGGGGAAACCGGGGAGCTGTTTTTT.

The chain uses TRBV10-3 and TRBJ2-3; unclear D gene. There are 15 residues in the CDR3. V was shortened by 2 bases and J by 0 bases, with 9 bases between the two germline ends. CDR1 and CDR2 (germline): ENHRY, SYGVKD. CDR3 sequence (DNA): TGTGCCATCAGTGAGGGGCTCACTAGCACAGATACGCAGTATTTT. Encoded protein: CAISEGLTSTDTQYF.

The chain employs TRBV6-1 and TRBJ2-7, with 9 bases matching TRBD2. From germline, CDR1 is MNHNS and CDR2 SASEGT. The ends lost 3 bases at V and 6 bases at J; junction bases unmatched: 12. CDR3 length equals 16 residues. The CDR3 DNA sequence: TGTGCCAGCAGTGAGGTCTGGCGGGGGGGCCGGGGCGAGCAGTACGTC. Encoded protein: CASSEVWRGGRGEQYV.

The chain couples TRBV6-4 to TRBJ2-5; 11 bases fit TRBD2. From germline, CDR1 is MRHNA and CDR2 SNTAGT. V lost 9 bases, J lost 4 bases, and 10 bases stayed unmatched. This CDR3 has 15 amino acids. The CDR3 spells CARTSGASQGETQYF. CDR3 sequence (DNA): TGTGCCAGGACTAGCGGGGCATCCCAGGGAGAGACCCAGTACTTC.

The V and J genes are TRBV4-1 and TRBJ2-1, with D maybe TRBD1 (6 bases). V lost 4 bases and J lost 4, with 8 bases in between. Germline V gene sequence: CDR1 MGHRA, CDR2 YSYEKL. The CDR3 loop spans 13 amino acids. The CDR3 is CASSPTGYNEQFF. Here the CDR3 DNA reads TGCGCCAGCAGCCCAACAGGGTACAATGAGCAGTTCTTC.